This T cell receptor (beta chain) comes out of a study of early stage breast cancer tumors. Assay used: immunoSEQ multiplex PCR; TCRdb lists only in-frame clones, some missing. Of tens of thousands of clones detected, approximately 72% appear once; the ten largest clones hold 7.2%. From germline, CDR1 is SGDLS and CDR2 YYNGEE. The CDR3 covers 14 residues. After removal of 4 bases from V and 7 bases from J, the junction contained 10 bases not matched to a gene. Sample: blood. V usage is TRBV9 and J usage is TRBJ2-5; TRBD1 matches at 7 bases. This sequence was found in a person aged 45 to 59 with breast cancer. The DNA of the CDR3 is TGTGCCAGCAGCCTCGAGGGGGCCCCCGGGACCCAGTACTTC. Translation gives CASSLEGAPGTQYF.